Presented here are 16 T cell receptor beta chains from one specimen sequenced in a study of blood T cells in healthy people across ages. Together with a sample-barcoded 5' primer, a J-beta primer mix was included in a second PCR lasting roughly 6 to 12 cycles. TCRdb analysed the 5' RACE reads with MiXCR anew, one entry per CDR3 protein. The table has approximately 1.5 million distinct CDR3 sequences, approximately 43% seen once. The sequenced sample was blood. Receptor source: a woman aged 18 to 35 in good health.

This clonotype was detected only a few times. One junction end does not reproduce the germline sequence, and a read error may be involved. The chain uses TRBV12-3 or TRBV12-4 and TRBJ1-1, with D uncertain. The CDR3 is made up of 15 amino acids. The CDR3 nucleotides are TGTGCCAGAAGTTTGGTCTGGGGTGGGAACACTGAAGCTTTCTTT. It is translated as CARSLVWGGNTEAFF.

V usage is TRBV10-3 and J usage is TRBJ2-7; D not resolved. The CDR3 runs 14 residues. Trimming removed 3 bases from V and 3 bases from J, with 12 bases in between. Germline V gene lookup returns CDR1 ENHRY and CDR2 SYGVKD. CDR3 bases: TGTGCCATCAGTGAAGGCTGGGTTGACTACGAGCAGTACTTC. Protein: CAISEGWVDYEQYF.

V gene TRBV6-1 combines with J gene TRBJ2-5; 14 bases line up with TRBD2. Losses at the gene ends were 6 bases for V and 4 bases for J; bases not matched to a gene: 10. There are 17 residues in the CDR3. Per the germline V gene, CDR1 is MNHNS and CDR2 is SASEGT. CDR3 nucleotide sequence: TGTGCCAGCAGGTTGGGACTAGCGGGAGTAGGTCCAGAGACCCAGTACTTC. Translated, it gives CASRLGLAGVGPETQYF.

The chain employs TRBV7-6 and TRBJ2-7; the D gene could be TRBD1 or TRBD2 (5 bases each). The J call is uncertain, as TRBJ2-5 better fits the DNA end. The CDR3 runs 16 residues. CDR1 SGHVS and CDR2 FNYEAQ come from the germline V gene. The CDR3 region has the DNA TGTGCCAGCAGCGAGGGACCCTCTGAATTAGGGGAGACCCAGTACTTC. This encodes CASSEGPSELGETQYF.

As DNA, the CDR3 is TGCAGCGTTGTTGCGGACGTAGACCCCTACGAGCAGTACTTC. The encoded protein is CSVVADVDPYEQYF. The rearrangement joins TRBV29-1 to TRBJ2-7; D not certain. With 4 bases removed from V and 2 bases from J, the gap between germline ends came to 15 bases. Germline V gene data show CDR1 as SQVTM and CDR2 as ANQGSEA. The CDR3 runs 14 residues.

This clonotype was seen only a few times. The rearrangement links TRBV12-3 or TRBV12-4 to TRBJ2-5, with 9 nucleotides matching TRBD2. J lost 5 bases, V lost 6 bases, and 10 bases had no gene match. The CDR3 consists of 15 residues. The CDR3 DNA follows: TGTGCCAGCAGCCCCGAGGTAGCGGGGGTTGAGACCCAGTACTTC. This sequence encodes CASSPEVAGVETQYF.

The gene calls are TRBV7-2 and TRBJ2-5, with 9 bases identical to TRBD2. Germline CDR1 reads SGHTA; CDR2 reads FQGNSA. J lost 11 bases, V lost 3 bases, and 16 bases had no gene match. This CDR3 has 16 amino acids. In DNA form, the CDR3 reads TGTGCCAGCAGCTTGGGATGGACTAGCGTCGACAATGAGCAGTACTTC. As protein: CASSLGWTSVDNEQYF. Full variable domain (remainder filled in from reference TRBV7-2 and TRBJ2-5): GAGVSQSPSNKVTEKGKDVELRCDPISGHTALYWYRQSLGQGLEFLIYFQGNSAPDKSGLPSDRFSAERTGGSVSTLTIQRTQQEDSAVYLCASSLGWTSVDNEQYFGPGTRLLVL.

A few counts support this clonotype. The gene calls are TRBV4-1 and TRBJ2-7; D unclear. V was trimmed by 3 bases and J by 4 bases, leaving 19 bases between them. The CDR3 has 16 residues. Germline CDR1 MGHRA, CDR2 YSYEKL. The CDR3 coding sequence is TGCGCCAGCAGCCATGGGTACTCGAATCGCCAGTACGAGCAGTACTTC. Encoded protein: CASSHGYSNRQYEQYF.

This chain connects TRBV20-1 to TRBJ2-3, with 12 bases aligning to TRBD2. CDR1 and CDR2 from the germline V gene are DFQATT and SNEGSKA (reference sequence). Trimming took 8 bases from V and 0 from J; bases not matched to a gene: 3. The CDR3 spans 14 residues. The CDR3 spells CSPTSGGSTDTQYF. The CDR3 DNA reads as TGCAGTCCTACTAGCGGGGGGAGCACAGATACGCAGTATTTT.

In this sample, this clonotype turned up a few times. This sequence joins TRBV10-3 and TRBJ2-7; D ambiguous. The germline V gene encodes CDR1 ENHRY and CDR2 SYGVKD. The CDR3 totals 12 residues. Trimming removed 5 bases at V and 3 bases at J, with 8 bases between. CDR3 loop: CAISPKGYEQYF. CDR3 nucleotide sequence: TGTGCCATCAGTCCTAAAGGCTACGAGCAGTACTTC.

This chain joins TRBV4-1 and TRBJ1-1; unclear D gene. Per germline, CDR1 MGHRA and CDR2 YSYEKL. Trimming pared 2 bases from V and 1 base from J, leaving 8 bases between. The CDR3 runs 14 residues. The CDR3 nucleotides are TGCGCCAGCAGCCAATATGACACGAACACTGAAGCTTTCTTT. This gives the protein CASSQYDTNTEAFF.

Points on this clonotype: This clone may be a read error of a much larger clone one base away. The CDR3 coding sequence is TGTGCCAGCAGCTCACTAGCGGGGGCCTACGACCAGTACTTC. Its translation is CASSSLAGAYDQYF. V is TRBV7-2 and J is TRBJ2-7; 11 bases fit TRBD2. The CDR3 contains 14 residues. CDR1 is SGHTA, CDR2 FQGNSA, per germline. Full variable domain (outside the CDR3, taken from reference TRBV7-2 and TRBJ2-7): GAGVSQSPSNKVTEKGKDVELRCDPISGHTALYWYRQSLGQGLEFLIYFQGNSAPDKSGLPSDRFSAERTGGSVSTLTIQRTQQEDSAVYLCASSSLAGAYDQYFGPGTRLTVT.

The genes are TRBV3-1 and TRBJ2-3, with TRBD2 identical over 8 bases. The germline CDR1 and CDR2 sequences are LGHDT and YNNKEL (reference sequence). CDR3 length: 16 residues. The V gene end was trimmed by 5 bases and the J gene end by 1 base; junction bases not matched to a gene: 8. CDR3 region: CASSTRTSFGTDTQYF. As DNA, the CDR3 is TGTGCCAGCAGCACACGGACTAGCTTCGGCACAGATACGCAGTATTTT.

The V gene is TRBV5-5, the J gene TRBJ2-3; D is perhaps TRBD1 or TRBD2 (5 bases each). The V gene lost 3 bases and the J gene lost 1 base, with 15 bases spanning the gap. Germline V gives CDR1 SGHKS, CDR2 YYEKEE (reference sequence). The CDR3 covers 16 residues. CDR3 in amino acids: CASSSRDRGGTDTQYF. CDR3 nucleotides: TGTGCCAGCAGCTCCCGGGACCGCGGCGGCACAGATACGCAGTATTTT.

This rearrangement joins TRBV5-5 to TRBJ2-1; 9 positions agree with TRBD2. This CDR3 is built from 18 residues. CDR1 SGHKS and CDR2 YYEKEE come from the germline V gene (reference sequence). J was trimmed by 5 bases and V by 1 base; bases with no gene match: 13. CDR3: CASSLKGASGKPHNEQFF. CDR3 bases: TGTGCCAGCAGCTTGAAGGGGGCTAGCGGGAAGCCCCACAATGAGCAGTTCTTC.

Remarks on this clonotype: At one of its ends the junction is not consistent with the germline gene, which may arise from a read error. V usage is TRBV7-9 and J usage is TRBJ2-5, with D unresolved. Looked up from germline, CDR1 is SEHNR and CDR2 is FQNEAQ (reference sequence). CDR3 length: 14 amino acids. The CDR3 DNA reads as TGTACCAGCAGCTCCGTCCTAAACCAAGAGACCCAGTACTTC. It yields the protein CTSSSVLNQETQYF.